The 15 T cell receptor beta chains presented below share a single source sample, sequenced in a study of blood T cell repertoires in COVID-19. Only in-frame clones appear in the TCRdb table, and some are missing; sequencing was by immunoSEQ multiplex PCR. The sample yields about 140,000 clones, around 83% seen once. Material: peripheral blood. The receptor source for this set is a man aged 30-40 years with COVID-19, enrolled during active disease.

The V gene is TRBV2, the J gene TRBJ1-1, with TRBD1 identical over 8 bases. Per germline, CDR1 SNHLY and CDR2 FYNNEI. The CDR3 extends over 14 amino acids. Germline trimming cut 2 bases from V and 5 bases from J; bases unmatched to any gene: 4. The CDR3 DNA is TGTGCCAGCAGTGAAAGACAGGGGAGGACTGAAGCTTTCTTT. It yields the protein CASSERQGRTEAFF.

This chain uses TRBV18 with TRBJ1-5; no clear D gene. CDR3 length: 15 residues. Germline V gene lookup returns CDR1 KGHSH and CDR2 LQKENI. V was clipped by 3 bases and J by 11 bases, with 20 bases between them. The chain's CDR3 is CASSPRGSVGGAQHF. The CDR3 bases are TGTGCCAGCTCACCGAGAGGAAGTGTCGGCGGGGCCCAGCATTTT.

In the case of this clone: The junction departs from germline at one end; a sequencing error may be responsible. The chain carries TRBV30 and TRBJ2-5, with 12 bases fitting TRBD1. Germline values: CDR1 GTSNPN, CDR2 SVGIG (reference sequence). This CDR3 is 14 amino acids long. Written as DNA, the CDR3 is TGTGCCTGGGGGACAGGGGGCCACCAAGTGACCCAGTACTTC. This translates into CAWGTGGHQVTQYF.

The V gene is TRBV19, the J gene TRBJ1-4, with 7 bases identical to TRBD1. CDR3 length: 16 amino acids. The trim removed 3 bases at V and 4 bases at J, leaving 8 bases unmatched. CDR1 and CDR2 from the germline V gene are LNHDA and SQIVND (reference sequence). The chain's CDR3 is CASSIPRDSLNEKLFF. In DNA, the CDR3 is TGTGCCAGTAGTATCCCCCGGGACAGCCTTAATGAAAAACTGTTTTTT.

This clone was found many times. The chain recombines TRBV7-3 with TRBJ1-6, with D possibly matching TRBD1 (5 bases). The germline V and J ends were trimmed by 4 bases and 7 bases, with 8 bases remaining between them. CDR3 length: 13 residues. Germline CDR1 SGHTA, CDR2 FQGTGA. DNA for the CDR3: TGTGCCAGCAGCTCGGGGGGAAATTCACCCCTCCACTTT. This encodes CASSSGGNSPLHF.

This chain joins TRBV6-1 and TRBJ1-4; D possibly corresponds to TRBD1 (6 bases). CDR3 length equals 14 residues. The germline V and J ends were trimmed by 2 bases and 7 bases, with 11 bases remaining between them. Germline V gene sequence: CDR1 MNHNS, CDR2 SASEGT. CDR3 sequence reads: CASSESRGVEKLFF. In DNA form, the CDR3 reads TGTGCCAGCAGTGAAAGCAGGGGTGTTGAAAAACTGTTTTTT.

The V and J genes are TRBV7-2 and TRBJ2-2, with TRBD2 matching 8 bases. Germline trimming cut 1 base from V and 5 bases from J; bases unmatched to any gene: 3. The CDR3 is 15 amino acids. Germline V gives CDR1 SGHTA, CDR2 FQGNSA. The CDR3: CASSLVGGRTGELFF. CDR3 bases: TGTGCCAGCAGCTTAGTTGGCGGGAGGACCGGGGAGCTGTTTTTT.

J is TRBJ1-4 and V is TRBV6-6; TRBD1 matches at 8 bases. V shed 7 bases, J shed 8 bases, and the junction held 6 bases outside the gene matches. In germline, CDR1 is MNHNY, CDR2 SVGAGI (reference sequence). CDR3 length: 13 amino acids. The CDR3 is CASTRTGSEKLFF. In DNA, the CDR3 is TGTGCCAGCACCAGGACAGGGAGCGAAAAACTGTTTTTT.

The chain uses TRBV10-2 and TRBJ1-1; TRBD1 agrees at 7 bases. In germline, CDR1 is WSHSY, CDR2 SAAADI. V lost 6 bases to trimming and J lost 1 base; unmatched junction nucleotides: 5. This CDR3 spans 14 amino acids. CDR3 in DNA: TGCGCCAGCAGAATAGGGACAGCGAACACTGAAGCTTTCTTT. This codes for CASRIGTANTEAFF.

The chain uses TRBV11-2 and TRBJ2-4; D may be TRBD2 (6 bases). Germline V lookup: CDR1 SGHAT, CDR2 FQNNGV. The CDR3 loop spans 15 amino acids. V lost 5 bases and J lost 0, with 11 bases in between. The CDR3 here is CASSPGGLAKNIQYF. The CDR3 bases are TGTGCCAGCAGCCCCGGGGGACTAGCCAAAAACATTCAGTACTTC. Drawing the rest from reference TRBV11-2 and TRBJ2-4, the complete variable domain is EAGVAQSPRYKIIEKRQSVAFWCNPISGHATLYWYQQILGQGPKLLIQFQNNGVVDDSQLPKDRFSAERLKGVDSTLKIQPAKLEDSAVYLCASSPGGLAKNIQYFGAGTRLSVL.

J is TRBJ1-4 and V is TRBV10-3; TRBD1 might be the D (5 bases). Trimming removed 3 bases at V and 8 bases at J, with 19 bases between. This CDR3 has 16 residues. Germline assignment: CDR1 ENHRY and CDR2 SYGVKD. The DNA of the CDR3 is TGTGCCATCAGTGAAATCGAGGGCCAGGGAGGCGAAAAACTGTTTTTT. Its translation: CAISEIEGQGGEKLFF.

The chain carries TRBV5-4 and TRBJ2-1, with unresolved D. The germline V gene has CDR1 SGHNT and CDR2 YYREEE (reference sequence). The CDR3 contains 15 residues. Trimming cost V 0 bases and J 7 bases, with 14 bases left between them. The CDR3 bases are TGTGCCAGCAGCTTGGCTAGTCCGGAGTGGAATGAGCAGTTCTTC. Its translation: CASSLASPEWNEQFF.

This sequence joins TRBV12-3 or TRBV12-4 and TRBJ2-7; no clear D. V was cut by 3 bases and J by 6 bases, with 12 bases left in between. The CDR3 is 13 amino acids. The CDR3 protein is CASSFVSGREQYF. The CDR3 DNA sequence: TGTGCCAGCAGTTTTGTCTCGGGTCGCGAGCAGTACTTC.

The genes are TRBV5-4 and TRBJ2-3; the match to TRBD2 covers 12 bases. The germline gives CDR1 SGHNT, CDR2 YYREEE (reference sequence). The CDR3 totals 20 residues. The junction had 15 bases not matched to a gene; V was cut back by 1 base and J by 3 bases. DNA of the CDR3: TGTGCCAGCAGCTTGCCCCTCCACTTGACTAGCGGGAGTAATACAGATACGCAGTATTTT. Translating gives CASSLPLHLTSGSNTDTQYF.

The chain employs TRBV27 and TRBJ1-4; D is perhaps TRBD1 (6 bases). Trimming cost V 1 base and J 6 bases, with 9 bases left between them. CDR1 is MNHEY, CDR2 SMNVEV, per germline (reference sequence). The CDR3 loop spans 14 amino acids. The CDR3 loop reads CASSLLGGDEKLFF. Written as DNA, the CDR3 is TGTGCCAGCAGTTTATTAGGGGGTGATGAAAAACTGTTTTTT.